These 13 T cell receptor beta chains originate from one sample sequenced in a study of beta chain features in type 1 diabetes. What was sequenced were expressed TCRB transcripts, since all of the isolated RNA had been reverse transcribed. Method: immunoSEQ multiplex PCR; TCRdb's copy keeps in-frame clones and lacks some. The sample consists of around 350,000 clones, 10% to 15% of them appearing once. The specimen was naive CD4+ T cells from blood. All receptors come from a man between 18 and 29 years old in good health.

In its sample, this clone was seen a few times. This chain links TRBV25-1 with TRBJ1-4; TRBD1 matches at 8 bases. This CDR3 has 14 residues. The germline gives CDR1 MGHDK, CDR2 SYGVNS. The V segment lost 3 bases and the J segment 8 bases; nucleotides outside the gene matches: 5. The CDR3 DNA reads TGTGCCAGCAGTGAGGGACAGGAGCTGGAAAAACTGTTTTTT. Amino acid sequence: CASSEGQELEKLFF. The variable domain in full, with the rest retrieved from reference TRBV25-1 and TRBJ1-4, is EADIYQTPRYLVIGTGKKITLECSQTMGHDKMYWYQQDPGMELHLIHYSYGVNSTEKGDLSSESTVSRIRTEHFPLTLESARPSHTSQYLCASSEGQELEKLFFGSGTQLSVL.

In DNA form, the CDR3 reads TGCGCCAGCAGCCAAGGCGGGACAGGGGTTGGTACGCAGTATTTT. It specifies CASSQGGTGVGTQYF. This chain links TRBV4-1 with TRBJ2-3, with TRBD1 identical over 10 bases. Germline V CDR1 and CDR2: MGHRA, YSYEKL. With 1 base clipped from V and 8 bases from J, the junction kept 6 bases outside the gene matches. The CDR3 consists of 15 residues.

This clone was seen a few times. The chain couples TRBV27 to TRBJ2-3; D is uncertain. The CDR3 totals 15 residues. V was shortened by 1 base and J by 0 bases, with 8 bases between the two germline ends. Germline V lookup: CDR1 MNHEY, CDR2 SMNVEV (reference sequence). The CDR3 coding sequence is TGTGCCAGCAGTTTATACCCCCAGAGCACAGATACGCAGTATTTT. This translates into CASSLYPQSTDTQYF.

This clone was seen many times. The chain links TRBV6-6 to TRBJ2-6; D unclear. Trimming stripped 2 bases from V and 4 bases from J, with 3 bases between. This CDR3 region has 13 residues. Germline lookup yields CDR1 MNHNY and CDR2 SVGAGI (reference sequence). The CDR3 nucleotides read TGTGCCAGCAGTTACGAGGGGGCCAACGTCCTGACTTTC. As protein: CASSYEGANVLTF.

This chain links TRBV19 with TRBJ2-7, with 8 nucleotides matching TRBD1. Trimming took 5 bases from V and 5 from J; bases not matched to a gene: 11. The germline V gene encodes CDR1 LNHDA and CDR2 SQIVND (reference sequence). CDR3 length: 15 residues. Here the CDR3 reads CASSPGQGAPHEQYF. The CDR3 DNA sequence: TGTGCCAGTAGTCCCGGGCAGGGGGCGCCCCACGAGCAGTACTTC.

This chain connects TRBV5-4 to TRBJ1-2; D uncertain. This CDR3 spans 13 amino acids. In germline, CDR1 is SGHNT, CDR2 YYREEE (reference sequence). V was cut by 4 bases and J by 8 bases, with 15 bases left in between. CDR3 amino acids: CASSLSVGEGYTF. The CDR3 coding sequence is TGTGCCAGCAGCCTTTCTGTTGGGGAGGGCTACACCTTC.

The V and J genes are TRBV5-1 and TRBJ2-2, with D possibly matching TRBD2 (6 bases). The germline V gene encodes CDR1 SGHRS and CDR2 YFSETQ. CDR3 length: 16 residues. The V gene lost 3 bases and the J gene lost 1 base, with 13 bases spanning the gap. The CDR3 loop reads CASSSPGSGNTGELFF. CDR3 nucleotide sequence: TGCGCCAGCAGCTCCCCCGGTAGCGGGAACACCGGGGAGCTGTTTTTT.

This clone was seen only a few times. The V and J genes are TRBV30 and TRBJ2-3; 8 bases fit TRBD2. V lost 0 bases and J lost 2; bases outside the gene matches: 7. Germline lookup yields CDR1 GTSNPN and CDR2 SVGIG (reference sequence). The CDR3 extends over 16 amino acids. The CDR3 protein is CAWSVYAGGTTDTQYF. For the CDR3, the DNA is TGTGCCTGGAGTGTATACGCGGGGGGTACCACAGATACGCAGTATTTT.

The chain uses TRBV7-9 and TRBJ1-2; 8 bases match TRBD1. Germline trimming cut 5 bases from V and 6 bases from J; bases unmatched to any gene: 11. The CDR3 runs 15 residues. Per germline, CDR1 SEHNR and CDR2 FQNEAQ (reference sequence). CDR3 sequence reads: CASSINRGSVNGYTF. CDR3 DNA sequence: TGTGCCAGCAGCATCAACAGGGGGTCGGTGAATGGCTACACCTTC.

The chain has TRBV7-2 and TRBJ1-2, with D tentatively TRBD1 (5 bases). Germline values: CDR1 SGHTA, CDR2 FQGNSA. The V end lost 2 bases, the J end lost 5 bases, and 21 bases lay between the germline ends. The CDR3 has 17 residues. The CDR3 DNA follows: TGTGCCAGCAGCTTACCTATTCGGGGGGAGATGTCTTATGGCTACACCTTC. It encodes CASSLPIRGEMSYGYTF.

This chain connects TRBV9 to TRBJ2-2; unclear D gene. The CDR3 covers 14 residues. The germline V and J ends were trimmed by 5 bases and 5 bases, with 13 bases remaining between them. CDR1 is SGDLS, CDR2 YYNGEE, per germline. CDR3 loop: CASRINPVTGELFF. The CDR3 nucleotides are TGTGCCAGCAGAATTAATCCAGTTACCGGGGAGCTGTTTTTT. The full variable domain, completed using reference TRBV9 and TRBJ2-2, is DSGVTQTPKHLITATGQRVTLRCSPRSGDLSVYWYQQSLDQGLQFLIQYYNGEERAKGNILERFSAQQFPDLHSELNLSSLELGDSALYFCASRINPVTGELFFGEGSRLTVL.

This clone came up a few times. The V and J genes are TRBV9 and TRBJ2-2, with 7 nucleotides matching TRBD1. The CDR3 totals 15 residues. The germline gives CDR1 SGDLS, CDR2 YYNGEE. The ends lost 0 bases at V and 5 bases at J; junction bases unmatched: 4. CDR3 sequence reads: CASSVGTGVTGELFF. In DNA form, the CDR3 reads TGTGCCAGCAGCGTAGGAACAGGGGTGACCGGGGAGCTGTTTTTT.

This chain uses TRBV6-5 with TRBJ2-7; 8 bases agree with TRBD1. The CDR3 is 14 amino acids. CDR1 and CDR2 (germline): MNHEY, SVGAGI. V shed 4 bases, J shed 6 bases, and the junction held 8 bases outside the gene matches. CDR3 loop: CASSSGTGRTEQYF. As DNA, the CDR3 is TGTGCCAGCAGTTCCGGGACAGGCCGAACCGAGCAGTACTTC.